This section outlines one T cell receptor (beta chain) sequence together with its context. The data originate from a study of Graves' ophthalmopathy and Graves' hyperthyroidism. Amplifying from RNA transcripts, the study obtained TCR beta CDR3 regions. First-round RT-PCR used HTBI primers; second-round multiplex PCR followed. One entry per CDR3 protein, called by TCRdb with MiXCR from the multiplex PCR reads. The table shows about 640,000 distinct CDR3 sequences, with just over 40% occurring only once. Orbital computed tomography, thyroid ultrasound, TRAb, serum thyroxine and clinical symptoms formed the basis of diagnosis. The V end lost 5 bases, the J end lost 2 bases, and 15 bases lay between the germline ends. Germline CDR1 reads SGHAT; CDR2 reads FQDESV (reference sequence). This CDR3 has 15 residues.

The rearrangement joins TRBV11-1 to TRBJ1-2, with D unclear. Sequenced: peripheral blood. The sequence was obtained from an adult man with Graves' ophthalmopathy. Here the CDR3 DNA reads TGTGCCAGCAGCGTTGCGCGGCAGAGCAACTATGGCTACACCTTC. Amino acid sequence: CASSVARQSNYGYTF.